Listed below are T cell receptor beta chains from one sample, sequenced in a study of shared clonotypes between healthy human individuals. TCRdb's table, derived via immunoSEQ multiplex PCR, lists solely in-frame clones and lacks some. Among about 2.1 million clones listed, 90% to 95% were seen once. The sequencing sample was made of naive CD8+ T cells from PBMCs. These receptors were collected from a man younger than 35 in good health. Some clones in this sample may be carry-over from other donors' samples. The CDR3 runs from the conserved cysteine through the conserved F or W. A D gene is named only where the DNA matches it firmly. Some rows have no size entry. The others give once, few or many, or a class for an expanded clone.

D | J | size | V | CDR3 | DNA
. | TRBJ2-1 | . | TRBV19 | CASSDLLGNEQFF | TGTGCCAGTAGTGACTTACTCGGCAATGAGCAGTTCTTC
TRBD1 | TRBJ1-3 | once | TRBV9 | CASSPGTGPGNTIYF | TGTGCCAGCAGCCCCGGGACAGGGCCTGGAAACACCATATATTTT
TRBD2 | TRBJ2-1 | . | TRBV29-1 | CSVNGRKYNEQFF | TGCAGCGTTAACGGGAGGAAATACAATGAGCAGTTCTTC
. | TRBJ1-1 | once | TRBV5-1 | CASRLRGQNTEAFF | TGCGCCAGCAGGCTCAGAGGGCAGAACACTGAAGCTTTCTTT
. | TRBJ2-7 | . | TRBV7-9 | CASSSKPGSDRLEQYF | TGTGCCAGCAGCTCGAAGCCGGGCTCCGATAGGCTTGAGCAGTACTTC
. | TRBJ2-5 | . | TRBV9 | CASSPQAVNSAETQYF | TGTGCCAGCAGCCCTCAGGCCGTGAATAGCGCGGAGACCCAGTACTTC
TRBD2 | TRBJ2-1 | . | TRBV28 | CATRGGNEQFF | TGTGCCACCCGGGGGGGTAATGAGCAGTTCTTC
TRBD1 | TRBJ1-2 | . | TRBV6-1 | CASSEADRGPNYGYTF | TGTGCCAGCAGTGAAGCTGACAGGGGGCCTAACTATGGCTACACCTTC
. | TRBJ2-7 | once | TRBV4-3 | CASSHRAGTDYEQYF | TGCGCCAGCAGCCACCGAGCGGGGACAGACTACGAGCAGTACTTC
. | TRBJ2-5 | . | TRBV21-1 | CYRRETQYF | TGTTATCGGCGGGAGACCCAGTACTTC
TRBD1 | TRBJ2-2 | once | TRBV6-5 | CASGFRGPGELFF | TGTGCCAGCGGATTCAGGGGGCCTGGGGAGCTGTTTTTT
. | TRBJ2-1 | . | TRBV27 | CASSSFGSSYNEQFF | TGTGCCAGCAGTTCGTTCGGCTCCTCCTACAATGAGCAGTTCTTC
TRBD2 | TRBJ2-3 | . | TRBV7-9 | CASSFIASGRTDTQYF | TGTGCCAGCAGCTTTATTGCTAGCGGGCGCACAGATACGCAGTATTTT
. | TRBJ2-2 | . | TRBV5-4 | CASSPREFNTGELFF | TGTGCCAGCAGCCCCCGGGAATTCAACACCGGGGAGCTGTTTTTT
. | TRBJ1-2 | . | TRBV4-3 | CASSQDWGGGYGYTF | TGCGCCAGCAGCCAAGATTGGGGCGGCGGCTATGGCTACACCTTC
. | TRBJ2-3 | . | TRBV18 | CASSPPSGGADTQYF | TGTGCCAGCTCACCACCGTCCGGGGGCGCAGATACGCAGTATTTT
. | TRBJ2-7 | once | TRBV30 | CAWSVIQSYEQYF | TGTGCCTGGAGTGTTATACAATCCTACGAGCAGTACTTC
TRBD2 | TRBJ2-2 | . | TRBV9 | CASSISLAGGTGELFF | TGTGCCAGCAGCATCAGCCTAGCGGGCGGGACCGGGGAGCTGTTTTTT
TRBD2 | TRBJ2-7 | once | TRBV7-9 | CASSLARGGRTDYEQYF | TGTGCCAGCAGCTTAGCGCGCGGGGGACGGACCGACTACGAGCAGTACTTC
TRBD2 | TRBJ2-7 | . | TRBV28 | CASSFLGRDYEQYF | TGTGCCAGCAGTTTTTTGGGGAGGGACTACGAGCAGTACTTC
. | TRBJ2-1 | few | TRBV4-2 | CASSQDYNEQFF | TGTGCCAGCAGCCAAGACTACAATGAGCAGTTCTTC
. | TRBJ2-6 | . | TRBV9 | CASSSRSPPGANVLTF | TGTGCCAGCAGCTCCCGGTCCCCACCTGGGGCCAACGTCCTGACTTTC
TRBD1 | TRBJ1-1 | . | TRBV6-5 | CASNEGQGNTEAFF | TGTGCCAGCAACGAGGGACAGGGCAACACTGAAGCTTTCTTT
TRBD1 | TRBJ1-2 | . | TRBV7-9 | CASSLEGGTVSNYGYTF | TGTGCCAGCAGCTTAGAAGGAGGGACAGTGAGTAACTATGGCTACACCTTC
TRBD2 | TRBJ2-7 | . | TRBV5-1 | CASSPPTSRSSYEQYF | TGCGCCAGCAGCCCACCGACTAGCCGGAGCTCCTACGAGCAGTACTTC
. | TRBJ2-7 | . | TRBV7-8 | CASRPGGGRTSYEQYF | TGTGCCAGCAGACCTGGGGGGGGGCGGACCTCCTACGAGCAGTACTTC
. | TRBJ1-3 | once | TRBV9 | CASSADTGQGNTIYF | TGTGCCAGCAGCGCAGACACAGGGCAGGGAAACACCATATATTTT
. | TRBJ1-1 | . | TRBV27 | CASSFGQNMNTEAFF | TGTGCCAGCAGTTTCGGACAGAACATGAACACTGAAGCTTTCTTT
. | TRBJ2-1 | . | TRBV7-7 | CASSSQVYSYNEQFF | TGTGCCAGCAGCTCACAGGTTTATTCCTACAATGAGCAGTTCTTC
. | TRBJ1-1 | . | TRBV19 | CASSLRGNTEAFF | TGTGCCAGCTCCCTACGGGGGAACACTGAAGCTTTCTTT
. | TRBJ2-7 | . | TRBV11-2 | CASSPPVVEQYF | TGTGCCAGCAGCCCGCCTGTGGTCGAGCAGTACTTC
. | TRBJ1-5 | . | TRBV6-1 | CASTLMAGDQPQHF | TGTGCCAGCACTCTAATGGCGGGTGATCAGCCCCAGCATTTT
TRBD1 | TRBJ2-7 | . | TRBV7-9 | CASSPGQGNFYEQYF | TGTGCCAGCAGCCCAGGACAGGGTAATTTCTACGAGCAGTACTTC
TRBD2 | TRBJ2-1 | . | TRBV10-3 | CAISDLRSREGSEQFF | TGTGCCATCAGTGACCTCCGCTCCAGGGAGGGCAGTGAGCAGTTCTTC
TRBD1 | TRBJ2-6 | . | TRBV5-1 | CASSSDRGGANVLTF | TGCGCCAGCAGCTCGGACAGGGGGGGCGCCAACGTCCTGACTTTC
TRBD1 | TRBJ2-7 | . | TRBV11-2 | CASSSRQRQGRGHEQYF | TGTGCCAGCAGCTCCCGACAGAGACAGGGTCGAGGCCACGAGCAGTACTTC